What follows are 29 T cell receptor beta chains derived from one specimen sequenced in a study of identical twins. Via MiXCR, TCRdb re-called the 5' RACE reads, giving one row per CDR3 protein. The sample gives roughly 710,000 distinct CDR3 sequences, 5.5% to 6.5% of which show up once; roughly 2% is in the top ten. Sample: naive T cells sorted from blood. All receptors derive from a man aged 18 to 29 in good health.

This clonotype was counted ten times or more. The V gene is TRBV7-9, the J gene TRBJ2-1; D could derive from TRBD1 or TRBD2 (5 bases each). V was trimmed by 0 bases and J by 7 bases, leaving 10 bases between them. The CDR3 runs to 14 residues. Germline V gene data show CDR1 as SEHNR and CDR2 as FQNEAQ (reference sequence). The CDR3 sequence is CASSLAGPRNEQFF. The CDR3 nucleotides read TGTGCCAGCAGCTTAGCGGGACCGCGAAATGAGCAGTTCTTC.

This clonotype appeared many times. The chain joins TRBV29-1 to TRBJ2-1; 13 bases fit TRBD2. Germline values: CDR1 SQVTM, CDR2 ANQGSEA. Germline trimming cut 7 bases from V and 10 bases from J; bases unmatched to any gene: 7. The CDR3 contains 13 residues. The DNA of the CDR3 is TGCAGCGCCTGGACTAGCGGGAGAGGGGAGCAGTTCTTC. Residues: CSAWTSGRGEQFF.

This clonotype was picked up many times. The J gene is TRBJ2-2, the V gene TRBV12-3 or TRBV12-4; 9 bases agree with TRBD2. The CDR3 contains 14 residues. Trimming cost V 5 bases and J 6 bases; bases outside gene matches: 4. The DNA for the CDR3 is TGTGCCAGCAGTCTCGCGGGGGGGCCCGGGGAGCTGTTTTTT. It specifies CASSLAGGPGELFF.

This clonotype was picked up many times. The chain employs TRBV5-1 and TRBJ2-1, with D tentatively TRBD1 or TRBD2 (5 bases each). The germline CDR1 and CDR2 sequences are SGHRS and YFSETQ. The CDR3 is made up of 15 amino acids. V was clipped by 0 bases and J by 7 bases, with 14 bases between them. The DNA of the CDR3 is TGCGCCAGCAGCTTGGGCGGCGTTTGGGGGAATGAGCAGTTCTTC. It is translated as CASSLGGVWGNEQFF.

V gene TRBV20-1 combines with J gene TRBJ1-2; D is possibly TRBD1 (6 bases). In germline, CDR1 is DFQATT, CDR2 SNEGSKA (reference sequence). The CDR3 has 13 amino acids. The V gene lost 6 bases and the J gene lost 7 bases, with 18 bases spanning the gap. The CDR3 nucleotides are TGCAGTGCAACGGATGAGACGGGGGCTGGCTACACCTTC. Encoded protein: CSATDETGAGYTF.

This clonotype was seen a handful of times. This chain uses TRBV7-2 with TRBJ2-1; 7 nucleotides match TRBD2. Germline CDR1 is SGHTA and CDR2 is FQGNSA. V lost 7 bases and J lost 11; bases outside the gene matches: 11. This CDR3 is 13 amino acids long. CDR3 in DNA: TGTGCCAGCACCCGGGAGGCTAGCGCAAAGCAGTTCTTC. This encodes CASTREASAKQFF.

This clonotype was seen repeatedly, ten times or more. The chain links TRBV12-3 or TRBV12-4 to TRBJ2-2; D may be TRBD1 (5 bases). The CDR3 is 14 residues long. Trimming took off 7 bases at V and 4 bases at J, with 13 bases between the two ends. The CDR3 spells CASNPDSSTGELFF. The CDR3 DNA sequence: TGTGCCAGCAATCCTGACAGTTCCACCGGGGAGCTGTTTTTT.

This clonotype was counted many times. The chain recombines TRBV20-1 with TRBJ2-1, with D hard to call. The CDR3 is 13 amino acids. From germline, CDR1 is DFQATT and CDR2 SNEGSKA (reference sequence). V was pared by 3 bases and J by 2 bases, with 8 bases between. The CDR3 region has the DNA TGCAGTGCTAGGTACAAGACCTACAATGAGCAGTTCTTC. Translating gives CSARYKTYNEQFF.

This chain connects TRBV27 to TRBJ2-5; D is tentatively TRBD1 or TRBD2 (5 bases each). Germline V lookup: CDR1 MNHEY, CDR2 SMNVEV (reference sequence). The CDR3 spans 13 residues. The ends were cut back, 6 bases at V and 0 bases at J, with 8 bases in the middle. DNA of the CDR3: TGTGCCAGCAGAGGGGAGTACCAAGAGACCCAGTACTTC. It encodes CASRGEYQETQYF.

This clonotype was found many times. V is TRBV10-3 and J is TRBJ1-2, with 7 positions matching TRBD1. The CDR3 sequence is 14 residues long. J gave up 5 bases and V 4 bases, and 7 bases lay outside the gene matches. Germline loops: CDR1 ENHRY, CDR2 SYGVKD. CDR3 sequence reads: CAISVTGTAYGYTF. The CDR3 nucleotides read TGTGCCATCAGTGTCACCGGGACAGCATATGGCTACACCTTC.

This clonotype occurred a few times. CDR3 sequence: CSARPGPQETQYF. CDR3 DNA: TGCAGTGCTAGACCAGGACCCCAAGAGACCCAGTACTTC. The genes are TRBV20-1 and TRBJ2-5; no reliable D call. The CDR3 is 13 amino acids. Looked up from germline, CDR1 is DFQATT and CDR2 is SNEGSKA (reference sequence). V lost 2 bases and J 1 base, leaving 8 bases between the germline ends.

The chain joins TRBV5-5 to TRBJ2-3; D may be TRBD2 (6 bases). The CDR3 loop spans 15 amino acids. V shed 4 bases and J shed 4 bases, with 16 bases lying between them. From germline, CDR1 is SGHKS and CDR2 YYEKEE (reference sequence). CDR3 sequence: CASSLEEGHADTQYF. The CDR3 region has the DNA TGTGCCAGCAGCCTGGAGGAGGGGCACGCAGATACGCAGTATTTT.

This clonotype was observed at least ten times. V usage is TRBV28 and J usage is TRBJ2-5; no clear D. The CDR3 is made up of 11 amino acids. Germline CDR1 reads MDHEN; CDR2 reads SYDVKM. The V and J ends lost 6 bases and 8 bases respectively, with 10 bases between them. In DNA form, the CDR3 reads TGTGCCAGCAGCCGAAGTAACACCCAGTACTTC. Amino acids: CASSRSNTQYF.

This clonotype has more than one count but fewer than ten. The rearrangement joins TRBV20-1 to TRBJ2-3; D is uncertain. This CDR3 contains 16 residues. V was shortened by 0 bases and J by 6 bases, with 19 bases between the two germline ends. CDR1 and CDR2 (germline): DFQATT, SNEGSKA (reference sequence). CDR3 residues: CSARDLVGAKGDTQYF. In nucleotides, the CDR3 is TGCAGTGCTAGAGATTTGGTGGGCGCCAAAGGGGATACGCAGTATTTT.

Many counts were recorded for this clonotype. The rearrangement uses TRBV2 and TRBJ2-7; D is uncertain. The V gene's germline CDR1 is SNHLY and CDR2 FYNNEI. The CDR3 length is 12 residues. For the CDR3, the DNA is TGTGCCAGCAGTGAGGGCTCCCACGAGCAGTACGTC. Its translation is CASSEGSHEQYV.

In this sample, this clonotype turned up many times. V is TRBV5-1 and J is TRBJ2-2; D remains unclear. V lost 4 bases, J lost 5 bases, and 9 bases lay in between. The V gene's germline CDR1 is SGHRS and CDR2 YFSETQ. There are 13 residues in the CDR3. DNA of the CDR3: TGCGCCAGCAGCCTAAAGGGTACCGGGGAGCTGTTTTTT. It codes for CASSLKGTGELFF.

This clonotype was counted ten times or more. J is TRBJ2-7 and V is TRBV29-1; 8 bases align to TRBD2. Germline CDR1 SQVTM, CDR2 ANQGSEA. The CDR3 is 15 residues long. The junction had 9 bases not matched to a gene; V was cut back by 1 base and J by 4 bases. The CDR3 bases are TGCAGCGTTGAAGTAGCTGAGACTAGCGAATACGAGCAGTACTTC. Protein: CSVEVAETSEYEQYF.

The sample holds many counts of this clonotype. The chain employs TRBV20-1 and TRBJ2-1, with D uncertain. The CDR3 runs 13 residues. Deletions cut 0 bases from V and 4 bases from J, with 7 bases between. From germline, CDR1 is DFQATT and CDR2 SNEGSKA (reference sequence). The CDR3 region has the DNA TGCAGTGCTAGAGATATGAGTTACAATGAGCAGTTCTTC. This codes for CSARDMSYNEQFF.

V is TRBV3-1 and J is TRBJ2-2; D gene ambiguous. The CDR3 is made up of 14 amino acids. Germline V gene data show CDR1 as LGHDT and CDR2 as YNNKEL (reference sequence). V gave up 1 base and J gave up 9 bases, with 12 bases separating them. As DNA, the CDR3 is TGTGCCAGCAGCCAAGTTACAGTAAGCAGGGAGCTGTTTTTT. As protein: CASSQVTVSRELFF.

Only a few counts were recorded for this clonotype. V gene TRBV5-1 combines with J gene TRBJ1-4; 10 bases line up with TRBD1. The CDR3 runs 15 residues. Trimming removed 1 base from V and 7 bases from J; junction bases left unmatched: 4. The germline CDR1 and CDR2 sequences are SGHRS and YFSETQ. The CDR3 DNA reads TGCGCCAGCAGCTTGCCCGGGACAGGGGCTGAAAAACTGTTTTTT. Translated, it gives CASSLPGTGAEKLFF.

V is TRBV2 and J is TRBJ2-1, with D perhaps assigned TRBD1 or TRBD2 (5 bases each). V gave up 7 bases and J gave up 7 bases, with 14 bases separating them. The CDR3 sequence is 13 residues long. CDR1 is SNHLY and CDR2 is FYNNEI in the germline V gene. The CDR3 bases are TGTGCCAGCATTGGGGCTAGCAAAAATGAGCAGTTCTTC. This encodes CASIGASKNEQFF. Combining the CDR3 with reference TRBV2 and TRBJ2-1 gives the whole variable domain EPEVTQTPSHQVTQMGQEVILRCVPISNHLYFYWYRQILGQKVEFLVSFYNNEISEKSEIFDDQFSVERPDGSNFTLKIRSTKLEDSAMYFCASIGASKNEQFFGPGTRLTVL.

The table lists this clonotype with many counts. The chain couples TRBV7-2 to TRBJ2-7, with D possibly being TRBD1 (6 bases). Germline lookup yields CDR1 SGHTA and CDR2 FQGNSA. Trimming shortened V by 6 bases and J by 1 base, and 13 bases separated the two germline ends. The CDR3 sequence is 14 residues long. Here the CDR3 DNA reads TGTGCCAGCAGGCCGACAGGAGCATCCTACGAGCAGTACTTC. Translation: CASRPTGASYEQYF.

This clonotype has more than one count but fewer than ten. CDR3 in amino acids: CASSLWVAGGPNTGELFF. CDR3 sequence (DNA): TGCGCCAGCAGCTTGTGGGTAGCGGGAGGCCCGAACACCGGGGAGCTGTTTTTT. This chain connects TRBV5-1 to TRBJ2-2; TRBD2 aligns across 10 bases. CDR1 is SGHRS and CDR2 is YFSETQ in the germline V gene. The CDR3 has 18 residues. J gave up 0 bases and V 1 base, and 6 bases lay outside the gene matches.

In this sample, this clonotype turned up many times. The J gene is TRBJ1-6, the V gene TRBV5-1; 7 nucleotides match TRBD1. Germline V gene data show CDR1 as SGHRS and CDR2 as YFSETQ. This CDR3 is 15 amino acids long. V lost 4 bases and J lost 7; bases outside the gene matches: 8. CDR3 protein: CASSDPGQLNSPLHF. Here the CDR3 DNA reads TGCGCCAGCAGCGACCCGGGACAGCTCAATTCACCCCTCCACTTT.

At least ten counts were recorded for this clonotype. This rearrangement joins TRBV7-9 to TRBJ1-3; D perhaps matches TRBD1 (6 bases). CDR1 SEHNR and CDR2 FQNEAQ come from the germline V gene (reference sequence). The CDR3 loop spans 17 amino acids. Trimming removed 4 bases from V and 3 bases from J, with 19 bases in between. The DNA for the CDR3 is TGTGCCAGCAGCTCGCTATGGACGGACAGCGTTGGAAACACCATATATTTT. As protein: CASSSLWTDSVGNTIYF. Filled out from reference TRBV7-9 and TRBJ1-3, the complete variable domain reads DTGVSQNPRHKITKRGQNVTFRCDPISEHNRLYWYRQTLGQGPEFLTYFQNEAQLEKSRLLSDRFSAERPKGSFSTLEIQRTEQGDSAMYLCASSSLWTDSVGNTIYFGEGSWLTVV.

Many counts were recorded for this clonotype. CDR3: CSVEELAVQFF. In nucleotides, the CDR3 is TGCAGCGTTGAAGAACTAGCCGTTCAGTTCTTC. The rearrangement links TRBV29-1 to TRBJ2-1, with TRBD2 as a possible D gene (6 bases). This CDR3 spans 11 amino acids. CDR1 and CDR2 from the germline V gene are SQVTM and ANQGSEA. V shed 0 bases and J shed 13 bases, with 10 bases lying between them.

The chain uses TRBV20-1 and TRBJ2-4; D perhaps matches TRBD1 (5 bases). Germline V lookup: CDR1 DFQATT, CDR2 SNEGSKA (reference sequence). Trimming removed 5 bases at V and 0 bases at J, with 14 bases between. The CDR3 consists of 15 residues. The CDR3 bases are TGCAGTGCTCCTAACCCCAGGGAAGCCAAAAACATTCAGTACTTC. Translation gives CSAPNPREAKNIQYF.

The chain's CDR3 is CASSLATPGETQYF. CDR3 bases: TGCGCCAGCAGCTTGGCGACTCCAGGGGAGACCCAGTACTTC. This chain connects TRBV5-1 to TRBJ2-5; a possible D gene is TRBD1 (5 bases). V was shortened by 0 bases and J by 5 bases, with 11 bases between the two germline ends. The CDR3 loop spans 14 amino acids. Germline values: CDR1 SGHRS, CDR2 YFSETQ. Drawing the rest from reference TRBV5-1 and TRBJ2-5, the complete variable domain is KAGVTQTPRYLIKTRGQQVTLSCSPISGHRSVSWYQQTPGQGLQFLFEYFSETQRNKGNFPGRFSGRQFSNSRSEMNVSTLELGDSALYLCASSLATPGETQYFGPGTRLLVL.

This clonotype was observed many times. This chain joins TRBV20-1 and TRBJ1-1; D is ambiguous. Germline lookup yields CDR1 DFQATT and CDR2 SNEGSKA (reference sequence). The V end lost 5 bases, the J end lost 1 base, and 17 bases lay between the germline ends. The CDR3 totals 15 residues. DNA for the CDR3: TGCAGTGCTCGAAGACGTAGCTTGCAGAACACTGAAGCTTTCTTT. Its protein product is CSARRRSLQNTEAFF.